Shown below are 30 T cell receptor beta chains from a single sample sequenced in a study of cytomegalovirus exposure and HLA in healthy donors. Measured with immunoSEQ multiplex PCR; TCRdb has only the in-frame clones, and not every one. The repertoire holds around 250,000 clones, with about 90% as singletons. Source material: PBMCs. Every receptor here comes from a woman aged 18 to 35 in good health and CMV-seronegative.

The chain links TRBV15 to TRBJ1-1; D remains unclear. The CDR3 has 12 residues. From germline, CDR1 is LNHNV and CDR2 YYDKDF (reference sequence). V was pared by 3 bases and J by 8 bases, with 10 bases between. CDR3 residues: CATSRLEGEAFF. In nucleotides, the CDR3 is TGTGCCACCAGCAGGCTGGAGGGAGAAGCTTTCTTT.

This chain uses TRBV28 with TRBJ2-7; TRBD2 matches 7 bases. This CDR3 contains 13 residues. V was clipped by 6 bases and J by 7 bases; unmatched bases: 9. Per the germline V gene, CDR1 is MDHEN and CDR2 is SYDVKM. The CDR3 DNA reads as TGTGCCAGCAGCCCCCCCTACGGGGGGGAGCAGTACTTC. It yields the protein CASSPPYGGEQYF.

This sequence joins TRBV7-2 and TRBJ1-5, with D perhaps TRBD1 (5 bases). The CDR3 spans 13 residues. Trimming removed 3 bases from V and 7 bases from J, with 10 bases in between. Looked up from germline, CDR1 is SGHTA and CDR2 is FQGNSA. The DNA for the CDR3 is TGTGCCAGCAGCTTCAAGACAGACCAGCCCCAGCATTTT. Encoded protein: CASSFKTDQPQHF.

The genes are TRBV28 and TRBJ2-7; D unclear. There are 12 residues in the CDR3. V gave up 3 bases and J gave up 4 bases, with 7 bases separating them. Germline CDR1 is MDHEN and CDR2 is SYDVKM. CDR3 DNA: TGTGCCAGCAGTTTGGGCACGTACGAGCAGTACGTC. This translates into CASSLGTYEQYV.

The CDR3 reads CASSVAEGGNTIYF. The CDR3, as DNA: TGTGCCAGCAGCGTAGCTGAGGGTGGAAACACCATATATTTT. The chain is built from TRBV9 and TRBJ1-3; no definite D call. The CDR3 contains 14 residues. The germline V gene encodes CDR1 SGDLS and CDR2 YYNGEE. Trimming cost V 0 bases and J 3 bases, with 7 bases left between them. Complete variable domain (other parts from reference TRBV9 and TRBJ1-3): DSGVTQTPKHLITATGQRVTLRCSPRSGDLSVYWYQQSLDQGLQFLIQYYNGEERAKGNILERFSAQQFPDLHSELNLSSLELGDSALYFCASSVAEGGNTIYFGEGSWLTVV.

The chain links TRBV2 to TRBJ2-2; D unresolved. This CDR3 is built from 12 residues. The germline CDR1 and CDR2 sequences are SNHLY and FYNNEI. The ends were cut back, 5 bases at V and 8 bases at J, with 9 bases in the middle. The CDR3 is CASSRSRGELFF. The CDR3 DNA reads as TGTGCCAGCAGTAGGTCGCGGGGGGAGCTGTTTTTT.

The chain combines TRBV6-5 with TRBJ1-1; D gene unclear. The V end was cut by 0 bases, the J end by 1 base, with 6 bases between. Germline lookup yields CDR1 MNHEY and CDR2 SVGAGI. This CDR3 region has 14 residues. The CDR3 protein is CASSYSRSNTEAFF. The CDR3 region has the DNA TGTGCCAGCAGTTACTCTCGGTCGAACACTGAAGCTTTCTTT.

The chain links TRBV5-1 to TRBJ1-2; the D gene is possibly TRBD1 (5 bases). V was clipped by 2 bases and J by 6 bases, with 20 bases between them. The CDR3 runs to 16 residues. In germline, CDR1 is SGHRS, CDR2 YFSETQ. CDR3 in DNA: TGCGCCAGCAGCTTACGGGCGGGGGAGAGGAGGGATGGCTACACCTTC. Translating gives CASSLRAGERRDGYTF.

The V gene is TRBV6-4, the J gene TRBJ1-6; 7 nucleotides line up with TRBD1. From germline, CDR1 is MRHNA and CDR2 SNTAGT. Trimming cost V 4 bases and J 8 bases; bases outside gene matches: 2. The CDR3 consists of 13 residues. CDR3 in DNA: TGTGCCAGCAGTGTCCAGGGGGATTCACCCCTCCACTTT. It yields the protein CASSVQGDSPLHF.

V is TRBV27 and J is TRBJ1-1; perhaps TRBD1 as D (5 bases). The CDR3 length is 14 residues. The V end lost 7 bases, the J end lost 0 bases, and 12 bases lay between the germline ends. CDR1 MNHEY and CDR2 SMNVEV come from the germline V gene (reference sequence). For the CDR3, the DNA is TGTGCCAGCACCACAGGCGGCATGAACACTGAAGCTTTCTTT. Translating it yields CASTTGGMNTEAFF.

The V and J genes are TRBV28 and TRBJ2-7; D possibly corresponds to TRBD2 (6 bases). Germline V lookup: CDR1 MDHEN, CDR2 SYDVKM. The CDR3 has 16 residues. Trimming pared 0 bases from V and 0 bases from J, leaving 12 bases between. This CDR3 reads CASSLWPRDSSYEQYF. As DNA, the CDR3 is TGTGCCAGCAGTTTATGGCCCCGGGACTCCTCCTACGAGCAGTACTTC.

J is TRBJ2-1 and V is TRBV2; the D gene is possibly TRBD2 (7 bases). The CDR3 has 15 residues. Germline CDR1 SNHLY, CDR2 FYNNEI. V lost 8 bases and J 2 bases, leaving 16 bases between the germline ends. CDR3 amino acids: CASRSSGGPYNEQFF. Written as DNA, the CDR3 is TGTGCCAGCCGTTCCTCGGGGGGCCCCTACAATGAGCAGTTCTTC.

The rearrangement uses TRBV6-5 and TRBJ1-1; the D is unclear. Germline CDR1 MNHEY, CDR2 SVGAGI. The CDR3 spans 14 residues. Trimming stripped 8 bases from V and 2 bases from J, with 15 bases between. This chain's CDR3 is CASARITLNTEAFF. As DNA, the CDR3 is TGTGCCAGCGCACGCATTACATTAAACACTGAAGCTTTCTTT.

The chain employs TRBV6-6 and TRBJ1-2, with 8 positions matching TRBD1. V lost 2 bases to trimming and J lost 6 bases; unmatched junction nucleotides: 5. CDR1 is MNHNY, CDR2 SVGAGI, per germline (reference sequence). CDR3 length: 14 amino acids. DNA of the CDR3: TGTGCCAGCAGTTACGAACAGGGGGTCGATGGCTACACCTTC. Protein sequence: CASSYEQGVDGYTF.

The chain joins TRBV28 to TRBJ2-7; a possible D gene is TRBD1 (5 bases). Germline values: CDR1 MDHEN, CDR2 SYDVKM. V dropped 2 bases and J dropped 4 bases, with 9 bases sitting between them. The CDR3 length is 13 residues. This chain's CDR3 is CASSLAGSYEQYV. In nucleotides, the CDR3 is TGTGCCAGCAGTTTAGCAGGGTCGTACGAGCAGTACGTC.

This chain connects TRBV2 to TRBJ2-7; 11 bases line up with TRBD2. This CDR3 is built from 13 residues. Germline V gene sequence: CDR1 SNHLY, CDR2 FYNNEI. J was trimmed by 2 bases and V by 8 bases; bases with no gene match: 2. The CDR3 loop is CASVLAGAYEQYF. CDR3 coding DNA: TGTGCCAGCGTACTAGCGGGGGCCTACGAGCAGTACTTC.

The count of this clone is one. The CDR3 DNA follows: TGCGCCAGCAGCCGTACCCCAGCGGGGGGGCGGAGCTCCTACAATGAGCAGTTCTTC. The encoded protein is CASSRTPAGGRSSYNEQFF. The chain recombines TRBV5-1 with TRBJ2-1; 10 nucleotides agree with TRBD2. The CDR3 totals 19 residues. The V gene end was trimmed by 4 bases and the J gene end by 0 bases; junction bases not matched to a gene: 13. The V gene's germline CDR1 is SGHRS and CDR2 YFSETQ.

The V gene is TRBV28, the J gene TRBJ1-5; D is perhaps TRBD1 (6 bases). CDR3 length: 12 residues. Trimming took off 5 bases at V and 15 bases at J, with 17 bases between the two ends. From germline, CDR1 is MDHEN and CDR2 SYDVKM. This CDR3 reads CASSLLQGPRHF. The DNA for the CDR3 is TGTGCCAGCAGTCTCTTACAGGGCCCGCGGCATTTT.

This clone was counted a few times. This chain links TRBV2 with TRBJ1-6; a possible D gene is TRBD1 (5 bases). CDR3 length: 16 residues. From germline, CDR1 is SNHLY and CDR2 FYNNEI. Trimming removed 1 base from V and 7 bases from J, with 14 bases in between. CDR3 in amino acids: CASSEGVDSYNSPLHF. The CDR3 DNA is TGTGCCAGCAGTGAAGGGGTCGACAGCTACAATTCACCCCTCCACTTT.

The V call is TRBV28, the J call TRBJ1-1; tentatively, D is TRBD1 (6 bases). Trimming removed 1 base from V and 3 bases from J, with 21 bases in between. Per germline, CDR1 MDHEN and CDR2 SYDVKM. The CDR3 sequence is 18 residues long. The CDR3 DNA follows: TGTGCCAGCAGTTTATTCAGGGGTATGGCCCGATTGTACACTGAAGCTTTCTTT. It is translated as CASSLFRGMARLYTEAFF.

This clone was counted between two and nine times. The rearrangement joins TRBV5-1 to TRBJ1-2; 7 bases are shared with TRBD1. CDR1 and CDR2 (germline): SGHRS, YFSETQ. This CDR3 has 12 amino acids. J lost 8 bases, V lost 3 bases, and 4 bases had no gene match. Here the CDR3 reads CASSSNRGGYTF. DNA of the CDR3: TGCGCCAGCAGCTCAAACAGGGGCGGCTACACCTTC.

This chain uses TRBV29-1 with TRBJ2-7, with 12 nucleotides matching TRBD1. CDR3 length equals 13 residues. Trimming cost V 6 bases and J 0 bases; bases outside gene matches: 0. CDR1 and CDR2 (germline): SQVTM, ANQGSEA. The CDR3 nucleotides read TGCAGCGTGGGACAGGGGGCCTCCTACGAGCAGTACTTC. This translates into CSVGQGASYEQYF.

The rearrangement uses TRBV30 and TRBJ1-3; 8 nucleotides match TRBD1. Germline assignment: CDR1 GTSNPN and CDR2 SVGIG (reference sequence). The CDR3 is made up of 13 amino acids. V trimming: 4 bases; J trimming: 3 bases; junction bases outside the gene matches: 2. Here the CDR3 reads CAWKTGVGNTIYF. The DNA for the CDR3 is TGTGCCTGGAAGACAGGGGTTGGAAACACCATATATTTT.

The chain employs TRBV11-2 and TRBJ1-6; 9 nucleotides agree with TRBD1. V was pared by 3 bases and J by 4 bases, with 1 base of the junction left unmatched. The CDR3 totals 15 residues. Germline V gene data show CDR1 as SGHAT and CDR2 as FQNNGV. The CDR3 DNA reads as TGTGCCAGCAGCTTCGGGACAGGGTATAATTCACCCCTCCACTTT. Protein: CASSFGTGYNSPLHF.

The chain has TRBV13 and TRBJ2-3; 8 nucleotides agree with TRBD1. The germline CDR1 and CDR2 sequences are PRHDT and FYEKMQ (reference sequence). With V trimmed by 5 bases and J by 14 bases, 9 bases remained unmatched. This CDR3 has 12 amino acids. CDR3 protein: CASSLIQGGWYF. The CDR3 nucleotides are TGTGCCAGCAGCCTTATACAGGGGGGTTGGTATTTT.

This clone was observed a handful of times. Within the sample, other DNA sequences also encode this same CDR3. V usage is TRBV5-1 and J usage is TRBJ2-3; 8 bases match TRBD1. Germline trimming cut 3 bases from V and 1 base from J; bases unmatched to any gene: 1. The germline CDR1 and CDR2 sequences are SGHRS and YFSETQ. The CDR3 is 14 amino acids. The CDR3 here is CASSSGQGTDTQYF. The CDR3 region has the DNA TGCGCCAGCAGCTCGGGACAGGGCACAGATACGCAGTATTTT.

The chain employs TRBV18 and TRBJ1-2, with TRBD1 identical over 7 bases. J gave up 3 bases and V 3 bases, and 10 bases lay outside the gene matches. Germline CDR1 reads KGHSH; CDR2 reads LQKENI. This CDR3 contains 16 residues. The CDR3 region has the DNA TGTGCCAGCTCACCGGCCACGGTACAGGGGCACTATGGCTACACCTTC. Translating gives CASSPATVQGHYGYTF.

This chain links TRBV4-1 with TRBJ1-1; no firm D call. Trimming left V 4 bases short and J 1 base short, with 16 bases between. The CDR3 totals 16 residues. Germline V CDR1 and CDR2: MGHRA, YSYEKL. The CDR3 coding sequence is TGCGCCAGCAGCCTCCAAGGTGGGCCTGCGAACACTGAAGCTTTCTTT. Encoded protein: CASSLQGGPANTEAFF.

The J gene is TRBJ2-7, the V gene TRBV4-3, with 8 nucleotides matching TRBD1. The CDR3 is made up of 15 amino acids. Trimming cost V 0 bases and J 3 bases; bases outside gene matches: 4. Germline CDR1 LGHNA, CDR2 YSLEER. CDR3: CASSQDGTGNYEQYF. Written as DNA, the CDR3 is TGCGCCAGCAGCCAAGATGGGACAGGAAACTACGAGCAGTACTTC.

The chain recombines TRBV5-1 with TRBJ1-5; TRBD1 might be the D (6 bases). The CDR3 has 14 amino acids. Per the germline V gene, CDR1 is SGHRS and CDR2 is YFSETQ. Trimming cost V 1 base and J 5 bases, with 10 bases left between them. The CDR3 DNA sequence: TGCGCCAGCAGCTTGTCGCCAGGGGATCAGCCCCAGCATTTT. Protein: CASSLSPGDQPQHF.